This TCR beta chain was profiled in a study of blood T cell repertoires in COVID-19. The overall study: PBMCs, B-cell-depleted T cells, or T cells were the source of the cDNA or gDNA that made up the material.

This table comes from immunoSEQ multiplex PCR, and its TCRdb copy is limited to in-frame clones, with some not included. The sample carries about 480,000 clones, around nine tenths recorded once. Cohort allocation depended upon clinical history that participants reported. Recovery among Cohort 3 donors was established by two negative PCRs, clearance, or symptom resolution. This receptor was taken from a woman aged 40 to 55 who had recovered from COVID-19. The sequenced sample was PBMCs or T cells enriched from blood (not recorded which).

The CDR3 reads CASSLYTGANEQFF. DNA of the CDR3: TGTGCCAGCAGTTTATACACAGGGGCGAATGAGCAGTTCTTC. The chain joins TRBV27 to TRBJ2-1, with 7 bases fitting TRBD1. The V segment lost 1 base and the J segment 7 bases; nucleotides outside the gene matches: 4. Germline V lookup: CDR1 MNHEY, CDR2 SMNVEV (reference sequence). The CDR3 consists of 14 residues.